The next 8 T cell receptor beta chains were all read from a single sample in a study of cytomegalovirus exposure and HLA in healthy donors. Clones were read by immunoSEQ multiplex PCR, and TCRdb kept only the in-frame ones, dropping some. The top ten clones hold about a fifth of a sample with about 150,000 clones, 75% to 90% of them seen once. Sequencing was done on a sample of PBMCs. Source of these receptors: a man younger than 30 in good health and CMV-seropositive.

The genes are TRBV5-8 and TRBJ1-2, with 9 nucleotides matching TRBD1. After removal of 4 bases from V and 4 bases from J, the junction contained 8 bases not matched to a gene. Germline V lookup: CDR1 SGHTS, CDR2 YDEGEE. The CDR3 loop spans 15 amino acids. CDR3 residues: CASSPGQGRPYGYTF. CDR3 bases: TGTGCCAGCAGCCCCGGACAGGGGCGACCCTATGGCTACACCTTC.

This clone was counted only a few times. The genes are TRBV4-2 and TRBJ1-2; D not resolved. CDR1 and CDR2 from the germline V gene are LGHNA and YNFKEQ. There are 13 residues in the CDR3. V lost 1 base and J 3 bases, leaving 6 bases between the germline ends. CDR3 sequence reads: CASSQGADYGYTF. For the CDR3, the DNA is TGTGCCAGCAGCCAAGGAGCGGACTATGGCTACACCTTC.

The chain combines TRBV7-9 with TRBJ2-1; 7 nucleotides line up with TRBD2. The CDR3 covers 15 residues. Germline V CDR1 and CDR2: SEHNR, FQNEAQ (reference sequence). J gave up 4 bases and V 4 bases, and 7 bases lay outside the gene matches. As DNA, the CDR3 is TGTGCCAGCAGCTCCGGACCCGGGGGGTACAATGAGCAGTTCTTC. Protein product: CASSSGPGGYNEQFF. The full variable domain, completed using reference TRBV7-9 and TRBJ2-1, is DTGVSQNPRHKITKRGQNVTFRCDPISEHNRLYWYRQTLGQGPEFLTYFQNEAQLEKSRLLSDRFSAERPKGSFSTLEIQRTEQGDSAMYLCASSSGPGGYNEQFFGPGTRLTVL.

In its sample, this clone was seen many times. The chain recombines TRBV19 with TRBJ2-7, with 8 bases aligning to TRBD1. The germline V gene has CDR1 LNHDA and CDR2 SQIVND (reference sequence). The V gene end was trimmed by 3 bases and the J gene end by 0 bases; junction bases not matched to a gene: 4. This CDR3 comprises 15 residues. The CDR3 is CASSIYRGSSYEQYF. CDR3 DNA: TGTGCCAGTAGTATTTACAGGGGGAGCTCCTACGAGCAGTACTTC.

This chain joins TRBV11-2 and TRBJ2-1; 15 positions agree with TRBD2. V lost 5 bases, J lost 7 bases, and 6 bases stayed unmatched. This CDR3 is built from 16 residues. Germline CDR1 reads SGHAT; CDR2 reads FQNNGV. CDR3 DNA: TGTGCCAGCAGCACTAGGGGGACTAGCGGGAGGAATGAGCAGTTCTTC. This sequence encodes CASSTRGTSGRNEQFF.

CDR3 in DNA: TGCGCCAGCAGCCAAGATGGGAGCGGGGTACGGGGCTACACCTTC. Translating gives CASSQDGSGVRGYTF. This chain links TRBV4-1 with TRBJ1-2; D is uncertain. Germline loops: CDR1 MGHRA, CDR2 YSYEKL. This CDR3 comprises 15 residues. The ends were cut back, 0 bases at V and 8 bases at J, with 16 bases in the middle.

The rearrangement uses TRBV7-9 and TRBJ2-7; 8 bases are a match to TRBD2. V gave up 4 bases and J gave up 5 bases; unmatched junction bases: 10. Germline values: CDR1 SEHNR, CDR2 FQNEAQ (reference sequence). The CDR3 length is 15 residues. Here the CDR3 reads CASSSSGTRVDEQYF. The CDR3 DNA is TGTGCCAGCAGCTCCTCCGGGACTAGAGTCGACGAGCAGTACTTC.

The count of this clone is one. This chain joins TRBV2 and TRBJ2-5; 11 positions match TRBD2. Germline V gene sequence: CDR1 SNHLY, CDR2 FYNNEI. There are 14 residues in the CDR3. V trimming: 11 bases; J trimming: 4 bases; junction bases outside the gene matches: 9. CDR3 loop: CAGTSGRGGETQYF. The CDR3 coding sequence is TGTGCCGGAACTAGCGGGAGAGGGGGAGAGACCCAGTACTTC.